Detailed here is one TCR beta chain. It lacks a known antigen. No base quality values were provided; no much bigger clone lies one nucleotide off. This record belongs to a study of beta chain features in type 1 diabetes (dated by TCRdb to the late 2010s). For the wider study: No differences in mean age, gender distribution, total cell number or subset yield were found between patients and healthy donors. A total of under 140,000,000 sorted cells were examined across all samples, and the number of cells per subset was strongly correlated with RNA yield. The study compared TCRB repertoires of sorted circulating CD4+ T cell subsets between recently diagnosed type 1 diabetes patients and matched healthy donors. Regulatory and stem cell-like memory subsets were isolated from only 8 patients and about eight healthy donors, whereas naive and central memory subsets came from all 30 or so donors.

Overall study results and their limits: HLA sub-analyses involved small numbers of individuals, so any influence of HLA type on TCRB rearrangement remained unresolved. At VDJ recombination sites, patients with type 1 diabetes made fewer insertions and deleted more nucleotides, a pattern implying thymic rearrangement abnormalities. Because cDNA rather than genomic DNA was sequenced, highly expressing activated cells could have been over-represented, although no difference in activation and CD3 levels was found between groups. Shorter templates might have been favored by PCR, but patient and control samples were amplified and corrected together, so both groups would have been affected equally by any skew. Naive, central memory and regulatory TCRB repertoires appeared to be more alike among patients than among healthy donors. Type 1 diabetes patients showed a moderate but significant shortening of TCRB CDR3 length in all four CD4+ subsets.

Unmatched junction bases come to 6, with V trimmed by 4 bases and J by 4 bases. Sequences SQVTM (CDR1) and ANQGSEA (CDR2) are obtained from the germline V gene. There are 14 amino acids in the CDR3, from cysteine to phenylalanine inclusive. Kept here is only the CDR3 DNA, which spans 42 bases and is read in frame from base 1. Each donor gave one peripheral blood draw, roughly 110 mL on average, collected into heparinised tubes. A BD FACSAria II was used to sort naive, central memory, regulatory and stem cell-like memory CD4+ T cells with a panel that included CD45RO, CCR7, CD25, CD127, CD95 and CD27. Every sorted population had a purity above 95%. Right away, PBMCs were isolated by Lymphoprep density gradient centrifugation and were stained directly, with no culture step. So that batch effects would be minimized, each experiment stained and sorted samples in pairs, pairing one healthy donor with one patient.

The entire amount of isolated RNA was reverse transcribed using the High Capacity cDNA Reverse Transcription Kit, so the sequenced TCRB transcripts were expressed ones. Naive, central memory and regulatory T cell samples underwent deep immunoSEQ sequencing, averaging about 3.3 million total reads per sample. Sorted cells were lysed in RLT buffer, and RNA was extracted using DNase-treated RNeasy Micro or Mini kits according to cell number. Each cell subset was processed on its own to prevent cross-contamination, while patient and healthy donor samples were processed together. TCRB sequences were amplified from cDNA with the immunoSEQ multiplex PCR, producing 87-bp fragments spanning the CDR3 region. Sequencing of the amplicons was done on the Illumina HiSeq platform. In the paper's pipeline: PCR bias was computationally corrected using synthetic template baselines, reads within Hamming distance 2 were collapsed, and singletons that could not be merged were discarded. By aligning reads against IMGT, V, D and J genes, CDR3 length, and insertions or deletions at six rearrangement sites were assigned. Within each subset, clonotype counts were normalized to sorted cell number, and only after that were true diversity and Gini coefficients computed with the tcR R package. The overlap coefficient, calculated on TCRB nucleotide sequences, was used to quantify repertoire sharing. As a proxy for the pre-selection repertoire, out-of-frame TCRB sequences from naive cells were analyzed. TCRdb obtained this table from immuneACCESS and retained in-frame rearrangements with V and J assigned. These tables miss some clones; where compared with another copy, unresolved V genes account for less than half of the shortfall, and the remainder is unexplained. D and trimming come from the DNA, and the V and J calls and clone size come from that table. The sample includes hundreds of thousands of clones, with 11% to 15% observed a single time. The ten largest clones capture approximately 0.043% of the sample.

Sequencing was performed on naive CD4+ T cells from blood. Read against the paper, the sample's cell subset or site label means: true naive CD4+ T cells. The sequence came from a man aged 18-30 years with type 1 diabetes. The chain couples TRBV29-1 to TRBJ2-3, and TRBD1 aligns with 9 junction nucleotides. The CDR3 region reads CSVGGDRDPDTQYF. Read as DNA, the sequence is TGCAGCGTTGGGGGGGACAGGGACCCAGATACGCAGTATTTT.